Listed below are T cell receptor beta chains from one sample, sequenced in a study of shared clonotypes between healthy human individuals. Method: immunoSEQ multiplex PCR; TCRdb's copy keeps in-frame clones and lacks some. There are millions of clones in the sample; around nine tenths occur only once, and roughly 0.14% lies in the top ten. Sequenced: naive CD4+ T cells sorted from blood. The receptor source for this set is a man aged 18 to 29 in good health. CDR3s include the opening cysteine and the closing phenylalanine or tryptophan.

V gene	J gene	CDR3 protein
TRBV5-1	TRBJ1-1	CASSSGQGAVVLKNTEAFF
TRBV19	TRBJ2-2	CASRPSGVAGELFF
TRBV7-2	TRBJ2-7	CASSLEVAAYEQYF
TRBV28	TRBJ2-7	CASSSLDRESYEQYF
TRBV11-3	TRBJ2-1	CASSLGPGPHNEQFF
TRBV28	TRBJ2-2	CASGSGGEAGELFF
TRBV28	TRBJ1-2	CASSFGQGINGYTF
TRBV7-2	TRBJ2-5	CASSVGGARETQYF
TRBV27	TRBJ1-4	CASSKGEKLFF
TRBV2	TRBJ2-7	CASSLEAVLDEQYF
TRBV10-1	TRBJ2-7	CASSQDSASYEQYF
TRBV19	TRBJ1-6	CASSIGPGGWNSPLHF
TRBV27	TRBJ2-6	CASSLGQLNVLTF
TRBV10-3	TRBJ1-1	CAISIGQGHTEAFF
TRBV5-5	TRBJ2-7	CASSLSRWGSYEQYF
TRBV29-1	TRBJ1-1	CSVEDRGLREAFF